This T cell receptor (beta chain) was sequenced for a study of metastatic and nonmetastatic thyroid tumors. Points from the study as a whole: The study reportedly found significantly higher TCR beta diversity in malignant thyroid tumors than benign nodules, in blood and tumor.

The CDR3 is made up of 16 amino acids. V shed 3 bases and J 1 base; nucleotides not matched to a gene: 5. Germline V gene lookup returns CDR1 MNHNS and CDR2 SASEGT. Patients underwent thyroid surgery, and none had received any treatment before it. This clone is labeled medium-sized. The antigen remains undetermined. TCRdb called clones again from the PCR reads with MiXCR. The sample includes about 69,000 clones, 12% to 15% seen only once; the top ten take under 8%. The source material was blood. V gene TRBV6-1 combines with J gene TRBJ1-5; TRBD1 agrees at 8 bases. This clonotype was sampled from a male donor with papillary thyroid cancer or a benign thyroid nodule (not recorded which). Some clones in this sample may be carry-over from other donors' samples. Here the CDR3 reads CASSDLGQGSNQPQHF. In DNA form, the CDR3 reads TGTGCCAGCAGTGACTTAGGACAGGGCAGCAATCAGCCCCAGCATTTT.